The rows below give T cell receptor beta chains drawn from one sample of a study of cytomegalovirus exposure and HLA in healthy donors. Profiled with immunoSEQ multiplex PCR; TCRdb holds only in-frame clones, not every one. The sample contains about 140,000 clones, about 75% of which appear only once. The sequencing input was PBMCs. Source of these receptors: a man in his fifties or sixties in good health and CMV-seronegative. The CDR3 runs from the conserved cysteine through the conserved F or W. The order of the fields is V gene, CDR3 length, J gene, D gene, clone size, CDR3 protein, CDR3 DNA. The D gene is left open where the match is weak. The size of a clone is reported for some rows only, either as once, few or many, or as a class for expanded clones.

TRBV15	15	TRBJ2-7	NA	few	CATSRDQGPPYEQYF	TGTGCCACCAGCAGAGATCAGGGCCCCCCCTACGAGCAGTACTTC
TRBV9	18	TRBJ2-7	TRBD1	NA	CASSVGPFTGGSSYEQYF	TGTGCCAGCAGCGTAGGGCCGTTCACAGGGGGTAGCTCCTACGAGCAGTACTTC
TRBV28	13	TRBJ2-1	TRBD2	few	CASRLAGDNEQFF	TGTGCCAGCAGACTAGCGGGAGACAATGAGCAGTTCTTC
TRBV19	17	TRBJ2-2	NA	NA	CASSRGGAGTNTGELFF	TGTGCCAGTAGTAGGGGTGGAGCGGGCACGAACACCGGGGAGCTGTTTTTT
TRBV6-5	12	TRBJ1-1	NA	NA	CASSSGYTEAFF	TGTGCCAGCAGTTCAGGGTACACTGAAGCTTTCTTT
TRBV28	13	TRBJ1-4	TRBD1	NA	CASSRGRDEKLFF	TGTGCCAGCAGTAGGGGGCGGGATGAAAAACTGTTTTTT
TRBV5-1	15	TRBJ2-7	TRBD1	NA	CASSLTGTESYEQYF	TGCGCCAGCAGCTTGACCGGGACAGAGTCCTACGAGCAGTACTTC
TRBV7-2	14	TRBJ2-7	NA	NA	CASSLERESYEQYF	TGTGCCAGCAGCTTAGAGAGGGAGTCCTACGAGCAGTACTTC
TRBV7-9	15	TRBJ2-2	TRBD2	NA	CASSLRTSDTGELFF	TGTGCCAGCAGCTTAAGGACTAGCGACACCGGGGAGCTGTTTTTT
TRBV5-4	16	TRBJ2-2	TRBD1	NA	CASSPPGQGGTGELFF	TGTGCCAGCAGCCCCCCGGGACAGGGAGGCACCGGGGAGCTGTTTTTT
TRBV19	15	TRBJ2-1	TRBD2	NA	CASSPGLALYNEQFF	TGTGCCAGTAGCCCCGGACTAGCGCTTTACAATGAGCAGTTCTTC
TRBV11-2	16	TRBJ1-1	NA	once	CASSPHGGLVNTEAFF	TGTGCCAGCAGCCCGCACGGGGGGCTGGTGAACACTGAAGCTTTCTTT
TRBV5-1	14	TRBJ1-2	NA	NA	CASSLAQGRDGYTF	TGCGCCAGCAGCTTGGCCCAGGGGAGGGATGGCTACACCTTC
TRBV25-1	13	TRBJ2-5	NA	NA	CASTPGNQETQYF	TGTGCCAGCACTCCAGGGAACCAAGAGACCCAGTACTTC
TRBV7-8	13	TRBJ2-4	TRBD1	NA	CASSLDRVDIQYF	TGTGCCAGCAGCTTGGACAGGGTGGACATTCAGTACTTC
TRBV28	20	TRBJ2-7	TRBD2	NA	CASSLKSGEAGGPLSYEQYF	TGTGCCAGCAGTTTGAAATCAGGTGAAGCGGGAGGTCCCCTTTCCTACGAGCAGTACTTC
TRBV10-2	16	TRBJ2-1	TRBD2	NA	CASSGLTSGGHNEQFF	TGCGCCAGCAGTGGCCTGACTAGCGGGGGGCACAATGAGCAGTTCTTC